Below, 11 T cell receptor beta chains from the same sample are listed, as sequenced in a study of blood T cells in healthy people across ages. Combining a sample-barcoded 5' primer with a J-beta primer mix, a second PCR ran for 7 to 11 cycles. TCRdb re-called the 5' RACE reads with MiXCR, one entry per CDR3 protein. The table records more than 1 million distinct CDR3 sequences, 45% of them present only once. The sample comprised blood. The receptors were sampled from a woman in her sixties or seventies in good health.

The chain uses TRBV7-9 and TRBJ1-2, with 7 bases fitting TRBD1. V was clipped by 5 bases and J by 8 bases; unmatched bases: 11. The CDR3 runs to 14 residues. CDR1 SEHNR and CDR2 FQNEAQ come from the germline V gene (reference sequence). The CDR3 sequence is CASSPESDRAGYTF. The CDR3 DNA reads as TGTGCCAGCAGCCCCGAGTCAGACAGGGCCGGCTACACCTTC.

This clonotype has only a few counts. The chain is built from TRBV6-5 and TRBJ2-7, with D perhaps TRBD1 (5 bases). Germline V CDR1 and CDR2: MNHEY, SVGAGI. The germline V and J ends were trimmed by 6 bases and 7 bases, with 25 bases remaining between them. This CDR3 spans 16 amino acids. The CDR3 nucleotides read TGTGCCAGCAGCCCTATCGCAGACAGCCTTCTTCCGGAGCAGTACTTC. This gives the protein CASSPIADSLLPEQYF.

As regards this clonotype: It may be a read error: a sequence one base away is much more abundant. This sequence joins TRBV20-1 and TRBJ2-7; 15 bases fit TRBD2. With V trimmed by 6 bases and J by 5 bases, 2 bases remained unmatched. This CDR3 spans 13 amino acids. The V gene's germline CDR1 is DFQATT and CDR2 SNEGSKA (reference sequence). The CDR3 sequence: CSAWTSGRDEQYF. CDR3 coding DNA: TGCAGTGCCTGGACTAGCGGGAGGGACGAGCAGTACTTC.

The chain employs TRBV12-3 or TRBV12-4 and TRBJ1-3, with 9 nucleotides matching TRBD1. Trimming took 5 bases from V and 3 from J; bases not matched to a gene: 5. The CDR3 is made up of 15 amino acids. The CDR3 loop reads CASSPGTGSGNTIYF. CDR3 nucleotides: TGTGCCAGCAGTCCGGGGACAGGGAGTGGAAACACCATATATTTT.

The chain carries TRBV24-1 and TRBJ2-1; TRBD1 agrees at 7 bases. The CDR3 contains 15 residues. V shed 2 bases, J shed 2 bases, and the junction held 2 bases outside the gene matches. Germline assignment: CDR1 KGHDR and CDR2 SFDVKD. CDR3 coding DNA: TGTGCCACCAGTGATTACAGGGGAACCTACAATGAGCAGTTCTTC. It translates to CATSDYRGTYNEQFF.

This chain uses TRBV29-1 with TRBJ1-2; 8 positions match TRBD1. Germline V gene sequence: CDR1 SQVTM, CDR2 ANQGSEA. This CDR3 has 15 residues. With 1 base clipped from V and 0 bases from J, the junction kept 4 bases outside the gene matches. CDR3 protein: CSVEVRTGSNYGYTF. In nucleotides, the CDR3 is TGCAGCGTTGAAGTTCGGACAGGGTCTAACTATGGCTACACCTTC. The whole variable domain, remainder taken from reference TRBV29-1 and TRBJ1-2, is SAVISQKPSRDICQRGTSLTIQCQVDSQVTMMFWYRQQPGQSLTLIATANQGSEATYESGFVIDKFPISRPNLTFSTLTVSNMSPEDSSIYLCSVEVRTGSNYGYTFGSGTRLTVV.

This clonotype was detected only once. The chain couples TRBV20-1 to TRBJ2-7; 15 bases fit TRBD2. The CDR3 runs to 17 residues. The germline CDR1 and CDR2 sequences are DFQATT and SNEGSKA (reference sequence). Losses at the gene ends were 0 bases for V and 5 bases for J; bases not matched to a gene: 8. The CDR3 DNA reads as TGCAGTGCTAGAGATGCCCGGACTAGCGGGAGGGCCGACGAGCAGTACTTC. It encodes CSARDARTSGRADEQYF.

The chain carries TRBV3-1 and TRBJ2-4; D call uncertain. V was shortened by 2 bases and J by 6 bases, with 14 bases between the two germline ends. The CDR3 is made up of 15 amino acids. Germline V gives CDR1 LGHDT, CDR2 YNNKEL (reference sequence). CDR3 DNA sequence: TGTGCCAGCAGCCAAATTAAGTGTAGAGTAAACATTCAGTACTTC. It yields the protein CASSQIKCRVNIQYF.

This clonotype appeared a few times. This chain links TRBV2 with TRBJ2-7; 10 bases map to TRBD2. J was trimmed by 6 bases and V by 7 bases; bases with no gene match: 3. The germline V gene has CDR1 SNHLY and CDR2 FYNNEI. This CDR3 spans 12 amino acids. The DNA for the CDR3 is TGTGCCAGCATTAGGACTAGCGGCGAGCAGTACTTC. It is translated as CASIRTSGEQYF.

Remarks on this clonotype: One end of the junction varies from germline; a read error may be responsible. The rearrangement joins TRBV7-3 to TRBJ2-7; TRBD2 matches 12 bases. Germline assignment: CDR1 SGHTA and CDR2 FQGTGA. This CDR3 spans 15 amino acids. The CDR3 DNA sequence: TGTGCCCGCAGCCGGACTAGCGGGATTGGCTACGAGCAGTACTTC. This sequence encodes CARSRTSGIGYEQYF.

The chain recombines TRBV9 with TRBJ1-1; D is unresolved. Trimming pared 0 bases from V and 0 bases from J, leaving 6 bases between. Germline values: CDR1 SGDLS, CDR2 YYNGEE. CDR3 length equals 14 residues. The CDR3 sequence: CASSVEQMNTEAFF. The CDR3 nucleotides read TGTGCCAGCAGCGTAGAACAGATGAACACTGAAGCTTTCTTT.